This T cell receptor beta chain originates from a study of cytomegalovirus exposure and HLA in healthy donors. Primers: 60 Vbeta forward and 13 Jbeta reverse. The assay was immunoSEQ multiplex PCR, and TCRdb's table has in-frame clones only and misses some. The sample lists under 200,000 clones, around 68% occurring once. Concerning this clone itself: Its cognate antigen is unknown.

General observations from the study: Prior analysis indicated that the majority of TCR beta V segments exhibited productivity approximately 90% or approximately 30% of the time. Researchers counted around 160 TCR beta chains as cytomegalovirus-associated.

With V trimmed by 6 bases and J by 4 bases, 3 bases remained unmatched. There are 13 residues in the CDR3. Germline V lookup: CDR1 MNHNY, CDR2 SVGAGI (reference sequence). The sequencing input was PBMCs. The rearrangement links TRBV6-6 to TRBJ2-7; the match to TRBD1 covers 10 bases. The TCR sequence derives from a woman aged 40 to 50 in good health and CMV-seropositive. The CDR3 reads CASRRQGAYEQYF. In DNA, the CDR3 is TGTGCCAGCAGACGACAGGGGGCTTACGAGCAGTACTTC.